This section outlines one T cell receptor beta chain sequence together with its context. Its antigen remains unknown. As for time point: new active TB diagnosis, blood taken before or within 7 days of starting treatment. Repertoires were generated with immunoSEQ multiplex PCR, while TCRdb's copy carries only in-frame clones and drops some. The sample carries around 49,000 clones, over 90% recorded once. The data derive from a study of T cells in tuberculosis. Study details: IGRA-negative adolescents, IGRA-positive adolescents with latent tuberculosis and adults with active tuberculosis formed this South African cohort. General study results and limits: Shorter CDR3-alpha in active tuberculosis partly drove smaller distances.

The CDR3 contains 13 residues. Germline V gene lookup returns CDR1 WSHSY and CDR2 SAAADI. Unmatched junction bases numbered 5, after V lost 4 bases and J lost 5 bases. This TCR was sampled from an adult with tuberculosis. The gene calls are TRBV10-2 and TRBJ2-7, with 7 bases identical to TRBD2. The sequenced sample was PBMCs, obtained at tuberculosis diagnosis. CDR3: CASSGGRDDEQYF. The CDR3 DNA reads as TGCGCCAGCAGTGGGGGGAGGGACGACGAGCAGTACTTC.